Listed below are T cell receptor beta chains from one sample, sequenced in a study of T cell responses to AZD1222 COVID-19 vaccine. Repertoires were generated with immunoSEQ multiplex PCR, while TCRdb's copy carries only in-frame clones and drops some. The sample has 95,000 to 100,000 clones; about nine tenths are singletons. This specimen was peripheral blood, taken on day 0 of AZD1222 vaccination. The receptors come from an adult in good health. CDR3s include the opening cysteine and the closing phenylalanine or tryptophan. A D gene is named only where the DNA matches it firmly. Size is omitted from some rows. Given values are once, few, many or a class for expanded clones.

J gene	D gene	clone size	V gene	CDR3 protein	CDR3 DNA
TRBJ1-6	.	once	TRBV3-1/TRBV3-2	CASTPSAYNSPLHF	TGTGCCAGCACCCCCTCGGCCTATAATTCACCCCTCCACTTT
TRBJ1-5	.	few	TRBV12-3/TRBV12-4	CASSFGDQPQHF	TGTGCCAGCAGTTTTGGCGATCAGCCCCAGCATTTT
TRBJ2-1	.	.	TRBV5-1	CASSHGGRYNEQFF	TGCGCCAGCAGCCATGGGGGCCGGTACAATGAGCAGTTCTTC
TRBJ1-4	TRBD1	.	TRBV4-1	CASSQEMGQANEKLFF	TGCGCCAGCAGCCAAGAAATGGGACAGGCTAATGAAAAACTGTTTTTT
TRBJ1-1	.	.	TRBV10-3	CAISDGGAFSEAFF	TGTGCCATCAGTGATGGGGGGGCCTTTTCTGAAGCTTTCTTT
TRBJ2-7	.	.	TRBV27	CASSLNRVSYEQYF	TGTGCCAGCAGTTTAAACAGGGTTTCCTACGAGCAGTACTTC
TRBJ1-2	TRBD1	.	TRBV5-1	CASSQTGDPSGGYTF	TGCGCCAGCAGTCAAACAGGGGACCCTTCGGGTGGCTACACCTTC
TRBJ1-2	.	.	TRBV12-5	CKPVGTPYGYTF	TGCAAGCCTGTAGGGACTCCTTATGGCTACACCTTC
TRBJ1-2	TRBD1	.	TRBV7-9	CASSSSGTGNGYTF	TGTGCCAGCAGTTCCTCCGGGACAGGCAATGGCTACACCTTC
TRBJ2-7	TRBD2	.	TRBV27	CASRSPQRGGPTYEQYF	TGTGCCAGCAGGTCCCCCCAGCGGGGGGGGCCCACCTACGAGCAGTACTTC
TRBJ2-2	TRBD1	.	TRBV7-7	CASSLSYGTANTGELFF	TGTGCCAGCAGCTTGAGCTACGGGACAGCTAACACCGGGGAGCTGTTTTTT
TRBJ1-2	TRBD1	.	TRBV5-1	CASSFQPGQEQGYTF	TGCGCCAGCAGCTTCCAACCGGGACAGGAACAGGGCTACACCTTC
TRBJ2-1	.	.	TRBV4-1	CASSQDGGNEQFF	TGCGCCAGCAGCCAAGACGGTGGCAATGAGCAGTTCTTC
TRBJ1-2	TRBD1	few	TRBV6-4	CASSDLTGGGYTF	TGTGCCAGCAGTGACTTGACAGGGGGCGGCTACACCTTC
TRBJ1-2	TRBD1	.	TRBV28	CATDRGLRGYTF	TGTGCCACCGACAGGGGGCTACGCGGCTACACCTTC
TRBJ2-7	.	.	TRBV20-1	CSARRTEQYF	TGCAGTGCCCGAAGGACCGAGCAGTACTTC
TRBJ2-7	.	.	TRBV28	CASSPVGAASSYEQYF	TGTGCCAGCAGTCCGGTTGGTGCTGCTAGCTCCTACGAGCAGTACTTC
TRBJ2-1	TRBD2	once	TRBV19	CASTTSGVPYNEQFF	TGTGCCAGTACGACTAGCGGGGTGCCCTACAATGAGCAGTTCTTC
TRBJ1-5	.	.	TRBV11-2	CASSLELDQPQHF	TGTGCCAGCAGCTTAGAGCTTGATCAGCCCCAGCATTTT
TRBJ1-2	.	.	TRBV4-1	CASSQLPGRNGYTF	TGCGCCAGCAGCCAACTTCCGGGACGCAATGGCTACACCTTC
TRBJ1-1	.	.	TRBV20-1	CSASNRDHTEAFF	TGCAGTGCTAGTAACAGGGACCACACTGAAGCTTTCTTT
TRBJ2-5	.	few	TRBV5-1	CASSLDILEQETQYF	TGCGCCAGCAGCTTGGATATTCTCGAGCAAGAGACCCAGTACTTC
TRBJ1-6	TRBD1	few	TRBV5-1	CASSRDRESPLHF	TGCGCCAGCAGCCGGGACAGGGAATCACCCCTCCACTTT
TRBJ2-7	.	.	TRBV11-2	CASSLRRPHEQYF	TGTGCCAGCAGCTTAAGAAGGCCCCACGAGCAGTACTTC
TRBJ2-3	TRBD2	.	TRBV7-3	CASGTSGLTDTQYF	TGTGCCAGCGGGACTAGCGGACTCACAGATACGCAGTATTTT
TRBJ2-5	.	.	TRBV27	CASSLRWGETQYF	TGTGCCAGCAGTTTAAGGTGGGGGGAGACCCAGTACTTC
TRBJ1-1	.	.	TRBV5-1	CASSLDRGHREGSTEAFF	TGCGCCAGCAGCTTGGATCGGGGGCATCGAGAGGGGAGCACTGAAGCTTTCTTT
TRBJ1-1	.	.	TRBV2	CASSGGVTEAFF	TGTGCCAGCAGTGGGGGGGTCACTGAAGCTTTCTTT
TRBJ2-7	.	.	TRBV2	CASKEGLSEQYF	TGTGCCAGCAAGGAGGGGCTGAGCGAGCAGTACTTC
TRBJ2-7	.	.	TRBV19	CASSIVDRAIYEQYF	TGTGCCAGTAGTATAGTGGACAGAGCAATCTACGAGCAGTACTTC
TRBJ2-7	TRBD2	.	TRBV2	CASRGTSGFPYEQYF	TGTGCCAGCAGGGGGACTAGCGGGTTCCCCTACGAGCAGTACTTC
TRBJ2-7	.	.	TRBV27	CASSPGRPEEQYF	TGTGCCAGCAGTCCTGGGAGGCCCGAGGAGCAGTACTTC
TRBJ2-7	TRBD2	.	TRBV28	CASRGSSGGTNEQYF	TGTGCCAGCAGAGGCTCTAGCGGGGGGACGAACGAGCAGTACTTC
TRBJ2-5	.	.	TRBV4-1	CASSQWRDGGSETQYF	TGCGCCAGCAGCCAATGGCGGGACGGAGGGTCCGAGACCCAGTACTTC
TRBJ1-1	TRBD1	.	TRBV7-2	CASSFSGTGDTEAFF	TGTGCCAGCAGCTTCAGCGGGACAGGGGATACTGAAGCTTTCTTT